This T cell receptor beta chain was observed in a study of blood T cell repertoires in COVID-19. About the research overall: Samples representing acute and convalescent COVID-19 were sourced from the United States, Italy and Spain. T cells, B-cell-depleted T cells, or PBMCs supplied cDNA or gDNA.

Per the original methods: Reference gene primer amplification yielded estimated nucleated cell counts. Using immunoSEQ multiplex PCR, the repertoire was profiled, and TCRdb retains in-frame clones only, with some absent. V and J calls and clone size are those listed in that table; D and trimming were worked out from the DNA. The table lists 150,000 to 200,000 clones, roughly 90% of them singletons. In its sample, this clone was seen once. This CDR3 is built from 17 residues. Germline lookup yields CDR1 SGDLS and CDR2 YYNGEE. J gave up 2 bases and V 4 bases, and 14 bases lay outside the gene matches. The sequencing input was peripheral blood. This sequence joins TRBV9 and TRBJ1-2; 7 nucleotides line up with TRBD1. The TCR sequence derives from a man aged 55 to 70 with acute or convalescent COVID-19. Written as DNA, the CDR3 is TGTGCCAGCAGCCCCGCTTTGACAGGGATCAGAAACTATGGCTACACCTTC. It encodes CASSPALTGIRNYGYTF.